This T cell receptor (beta chain) was captured in a study of metastatic and nonmetastatic thyroid tumors. Study-level findings and limits: Significantly higher TCR beta diversity was reportedly seen in malignant thyroid tumors than benign nodules, in blood and tumor.

No treatment had been given to any patient before thyroid surgery. From the PCR reads, TCRdb re-called clones with MiXCR. Here the sample spans roughly 59,000 clones, 15% to 20% being singletons. This clone was detected many times. Its antigen is unknown. The receptor was isolated from a male donor with papillary thyroid cancer or a benign thyroid nodule (not recorded which). Some clones in this sample may be carry-over from other donors' samples. Sequencing was carried out using blood.

CDR3 in amino acids: CASSPLTGAGNTIYF. CDR3 sequence (DNA): TGTGCCAGCAGTCCGCTAACGGGTGCGGGAAACACCATATATTTT. The J gene is TRBJ1-3, the V gene TRBV6-2 or TRBV6-3, with no clear D. Trimming took off 5 bases at V and 4 bases at J, with 15 bases between the two ends. The CDR3 runs to 15 residues. The germline gives CDR1 MNHEY, CDR2 SVGEGT.